This TCR beta chain was sequenced in a study of human T cells and chemical hapten exposure. TCRdb re-called the RACE reads with MiXCR, one entry per CDR3 protein. The sample yields a few hundred thousand distinct CDR3 sequences, around 6% seen once. This CDR3 has 15 residues. The V segment lost 4 bases and the J segment 4 bases; nucleotides outside the gene matches: 8. CDR1 is KGHDR and CDR2 is SFDVKD in the germline V gene. This clonotype was observed a handful of times. Time point here: patch test 2, 6 weeks after DPC sensitization. Regarding treatment: therapeutic diphenylcyclopropenone sensitization with weekly scalp DPC. Staff drew blood before applying each patch test. Unfractionated whole blood was the source from which total RNA was extracted.

This sequence was found in a woman in her late teens or twenties with alopecia areata. Some clones in this sample may be carry-over from other donors' samples. The chain has TRBV24-1 and TRBJ1-1, with TRBD1 identical over 7 bases. The specimen was whole blood, collected in connection with sensitization to the hapten diphenylcyclopropenone (DPC). The CDR3 coding sequence is TGTGCCACCAGTGACAGGACAGGCTCGAGCACTGAAGCTTTCTTT. Residues: CATSDRTGSSTEAFF.